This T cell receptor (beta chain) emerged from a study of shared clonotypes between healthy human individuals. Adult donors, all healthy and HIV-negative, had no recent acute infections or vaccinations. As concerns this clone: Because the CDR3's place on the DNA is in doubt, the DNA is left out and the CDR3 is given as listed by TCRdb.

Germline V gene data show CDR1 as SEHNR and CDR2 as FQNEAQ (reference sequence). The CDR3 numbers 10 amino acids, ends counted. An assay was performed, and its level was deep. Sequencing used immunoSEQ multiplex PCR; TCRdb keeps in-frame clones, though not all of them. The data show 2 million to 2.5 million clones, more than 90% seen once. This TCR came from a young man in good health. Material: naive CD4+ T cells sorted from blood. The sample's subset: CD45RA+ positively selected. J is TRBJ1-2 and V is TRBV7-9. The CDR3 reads CASSFGGGTF.